This T cell receptor (beta chain) is from a study of a mutant IDH1 vaccine in newly diagnosed glioma. Some clones are missing from TCRdb's copy, which holds only in-frame ones; the method was immunoSEQ multiplex PCR. The table lists more than 20,000 clones, approximately 79% of them singletons, with approximately 8% in the top ten. This CDR3 spans 12 amino acids. Unmatched junction bases numbered 2, after V lost 5 bases and J lost 5 bases. Germline V lookup: CDR1 LNHDA, CDR2 SQIVND (reference sequence). A remark on this clone: Antigen specificity is unknown.

Time point here: week 11, during vaccination. Topical imiquimod accompanied each vaccine dose, which consisted of 300 ug of mutant IDH1 20-mer peptide. The V and J genes are TRBV19 and TRBJ1-2; 7 positions agree with TRBD1. The material sequenced was PBMCs, taken from a glioma patient whose treatment included an IDH1 peptide vaccine. The sequence was obtained from a man aged 35 to 55 with glioma. The CDR3 reads CASSLTGYGYTF. DNA for the CDR3: TGTGCCAGTAGTTTGACAGGGTATGGCTACACCTTC.